Each of the 12 T cell receptor beta chains below was sequenced from the same sample in a study of regulatory T cells in long-lasting Graves disease. Indicated time point: newly diagnosed GD, antithyroid drugs for less than 3 months. Construction of the TCR library relied on RNA isolated from PBMCs. The authors built TCR beta libraries using iRepertoire HTBI primers and Arm-PCR of CDR3 regions. TCRdb passed the multiplex PCR reads through MiXCR, listing each CDR3 protein once. The repertoire holds a few hundred thousand distinct CDR3 sequences, with around 11% as singletons. The same sample was also used in a study of T cells in Graves' hyperthyroidism and ophthalmopathy.

The sequencing here drew on peripheral blood mononuclear cells (PBMCs), taken at new diagnosis, from a patient treated with antithyroid drugs. The source of these receptors is a woman under 30 with Graves disease.

This clonotype was recorded at least ten times. The chain joins TRBV5-5 to TRBJ2-2, with D unresolved. CDR1 is SGHKS and CDR2 is YYEKEE in the germline V gene (reference sequence). Trimming left V 1 base short and J 7 bases short, with 2 bases between. This CDR3 spans 11 amino acids. CDR3 DNA: TGTGCCAGCAGCTTGAACGGGGAGCTGTTTTTT. Translated, it gives CASSLNGELFF.

This clonotype was detected ten times or more. The gene calls are TRBV30 and TRBJ2-1, with D hard to call. This CDR3 spans 12 amino acids. Germline assignment: CDR1 GTSNPN and CDR2 SVGIG (reference sequence). V shed 1 base and J shed 10 bases, with 11 bases lying between them. The CDR3 sequence: CAWSAYLTEQFF. In nucleotides, the CDR3 is TGTGCCTGGAGTGCATACCTTACCGAGCAGTTCTTC.

This clonotype turned up a few times. The chain combines TRBV19 with TRBJ1-2; 7 bases match TRBD1. V lost 6 bases, J lost 2 bases, and 6 bases stayed unmatched. This CDR3 region has 14 residues. CDR1 is LNHDA and CDR2 is SQIVND in the germline V gene (reference sequence). The CDR3, as DNA: TGTGCCAGTAGGGATTTGGACAGGAACTATGGCTACACCTTC. This codes for CASRDLDRNYGYTF. The entire variable domain, with the rest obtained from reference TRBV19 and TRBJ1-2, is as follows: DGGITQSPKYLFRKEGQNVTLSCEQNLNHDAMYWYRQDPGQGLRLIYYSQIVNDFQKGDIAEGYSVSREKKESFPLTVTSAQKNPTAFYLCASRDLDRNYGYTFGSGTRLTVV.

The chain uses TRBV7-2 and TRBJ2-2; D is perhaps TRBD2 (6 bases). Germline CDR1 and CDR2: SGHTA and FQGNSA. CDR3 size: 15 residues. The germline V and J ends were trimmed by 8 bases and 4 bases, with 17 bases remaining between them. The CDR3 region has the DNA TGTGCCAGCTCCCCCAGAGGAGGGGTCACCGGGGAGCTGTTTTTT. The encoded protein is CASSPRGGVTGELFF.

This clonotype was picked up many times. V usage is TRBV12-3 or TRBV12-4 and J usage is TRBJ2-3; D might be TRBD1 (5 bases). With 8 bases removed from V and 4 bases from J, the gap between germline ends came to 16 bases. This CDR3 is built from 14 residues. CDR3 DNA sequence: TGTGCCAGCGGCATTGGGGCCCGGGCAGATACGCAGTATTTT. Protein sequence: CASGIGARADTQYF.

The V and J genes are TRBV28 and TRBJ1-2; D gene unclear. The CDR3 covers 14 residues. Germline-derived CDR1 and CDR2 are MDHEN and SYDVKM. The V gene lost 8 bases and the J gene lost 4 bases, with 17 bases spanning the gap. The CDR3 DNA sequence: TGTGCCAGCCAATACAGCCGTTTGGGCTATGGCTACACCTTC. It specifies CASQYSRLGYGYTF.

This clonotype was detected ten times or more. The CDR3 reads CSAIWKSSNQPQHF. As DNA, the CDR3 is TGCAGTGCTATTTGGAAAAGTAGCAATCAGCCCCAGCATTTT. The rearrangement links TRBV20-1 to TRBJ1-5; D ambiguous. Germline-derived CDR1 and CDR2 are DFQATT and SNEGSKA (reference sequence). V shed 4 bases and J shed 0 bases, with 10 bases lying between them. The CDR3 extends over 14 amino acids.

This clonotype was detected ten times or more. The chain employs TRBV28 and TRBJ2-5, with TRBD1 matching 10 bases. Germline CDR1 MDHEN, CDR2 SYDVKM. V was clipped by 5 bases and J by 4 bases; unmatched bases: 13. This CDR3 comprises 17 residues. The CDR3 is CASSRDRGRRGGETQYF. CDR3 nucleotides: TGTGCCAGCAGTAGAGACAGGGGGCGAAGAGGGGGAGAGACCCAGTACTTC.

This clonotype was observed at least ten times. The chain is built from TRBV6-2 or TRBV6-3 and TRBJ2-2; D is unclear. V lost 0 bases and J lost 1, with 9 bases in between. The V gene's germline CDR1 is MNHEY and CDR2 SVGEGT. The CDR3 is 16 residues long. The CDR3 region has the DNA TGTGCCAGCAGTTACTCCACAGACCTGAACACCGGGGAGCTGTTTTTT. It encodes CASSYSTDLNTGELFF.

V is TRBV7-9 and J is TRBJ2-5; TRBD1 or TRBD2 may be the D gene (5 bases each). Trimming took off 4 bases at V and 2 bases at J, with 11 bases between the two ends. Germline-derived CDR1 and CDR2 are SEHNR and FQNEAQ (reference sequence). This CDR3 region has 14 residues. CDR3 nucleotides: TGTGCCAGCAGCTCCCATTGGGGGCAAGAGACCCAGTACTTC. This gives the protein CASSSHWGQETQYF.

This clonotype was seen at least ten times. This sequence joins TRBV3-1 and TRBJ2-4, with D perhaps TRBD1 (5 bases). CDR3 size: 11 residues. CDR1 is LGHDT, CDR2 YNNKEL, per germline (reference sequence). The ends were cut back, 5 bases at V and 16 bases at J, with 15 bases in the middle. In DNA form, the CDR3 reads TGTGCCAGCAGCTCCATGGGGCAGACTTACTTC. Protein sequence: CASSSMGQTYF.

The sample holds many counts of this clonotype. The rearrangement joins TRBV6-1 to TRBJ1-1; D is ambiguous. From germline, CDR1 is MNHNS and CDR2 SASEGT. CDR3 size: 13 residues. V gave up 4 bases and J gave up 1 base, with 7 bases separating them. Here the CDR3 DNA reads TGTGCCAGCAGTGCCGGCAGGAACACTGAAGCTTTCTTT. Protein product: CASSAGRNTEAFF.